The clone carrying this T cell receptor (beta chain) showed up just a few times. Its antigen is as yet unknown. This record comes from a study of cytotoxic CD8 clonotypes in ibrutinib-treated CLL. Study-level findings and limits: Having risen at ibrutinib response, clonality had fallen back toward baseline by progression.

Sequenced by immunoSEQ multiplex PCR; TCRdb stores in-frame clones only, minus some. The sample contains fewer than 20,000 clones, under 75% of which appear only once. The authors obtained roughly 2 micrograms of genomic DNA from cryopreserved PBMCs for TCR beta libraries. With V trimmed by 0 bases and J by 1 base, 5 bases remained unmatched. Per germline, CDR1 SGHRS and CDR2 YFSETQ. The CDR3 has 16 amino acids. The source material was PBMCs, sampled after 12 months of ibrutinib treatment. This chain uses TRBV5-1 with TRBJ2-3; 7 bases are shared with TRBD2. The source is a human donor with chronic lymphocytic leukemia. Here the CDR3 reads CASSLAVLAGTDTQYF. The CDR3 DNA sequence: TGCGCCAGCAGCTTGGCGGTCCTAGCGGGCACAGATACGCAGTATTTT.